The present T cell receptor (beta chain) was sequenced within a study of shared clonotypes between healthy human individuals. V was trimmed by 0 bases and J by 0 bases, leaving 9 bases between them. The CDR3 runs 15 residues. The V gene's germline CDR1 is SGHRS and CDR2 YFSETQ. Regarding this clone: The same CDR3 can be traced to other DNA sequences in this sample.

Using immunoSEQ multiplex PCR, the repertoire was profiled, and TCRdb retains in-frame clones only, with some absent. Of millions of clones in the sample, 85% to 95% are singletons; the top ten hold 0.14%. The rearrangement links TRBV5-1 to TRBJ1-2; D gene uncertain. This TCR came from a man between 18 and 29 years old in good health. Sequenced sample: naive CD4+ T cells sorted from blood. The subset here: CD45RA+ positively selected. In DNA, the CDR3 is TGCGCCAGCAGCTTGGAGGGCGGCGCTAACTATGGCTACACCTTC. Translating gives CASSLEGGANYGYTF.